This TCR beta chain was identified in a study of T cells in localized non-small cell lung cancer. The study's findings and limits: Compared with tumor, uninvolved adjacent lung displayed greater T cell clonality, ranking highest overall.

V lost 4 bases, J lost 1 base, and 9 bases stayed unmatched. Per the germline V gene, CDR1 is KGHSH and CDR2 is LQKENI. The CDR3 is made up of 18 amino acids. About this clone: Its antigen remains unknown.

Generated by immunoSEQ multiplex PCR, the TCRdb table keeps only in-frame clones and is missing some. The sample contains around 31,000 clones, 94% of which appear only once. The sequence derives from a woman aged 40-69 years with stage I lung adenocarcinoma. This specimen consisted of peripheral blood, obtained before any cancer treatment. V usage is TRBV18 and J usage is TRBJ2-6; 8 bases are a match to TRBD1. The CDR3, as DNA: TGTGCCAGCTCACGTAGGACAGGGTCCCTATCTGGGGCCAACGTCCTGACTTTC. Translating it yields CASSRRTGSLSGANVLTF.